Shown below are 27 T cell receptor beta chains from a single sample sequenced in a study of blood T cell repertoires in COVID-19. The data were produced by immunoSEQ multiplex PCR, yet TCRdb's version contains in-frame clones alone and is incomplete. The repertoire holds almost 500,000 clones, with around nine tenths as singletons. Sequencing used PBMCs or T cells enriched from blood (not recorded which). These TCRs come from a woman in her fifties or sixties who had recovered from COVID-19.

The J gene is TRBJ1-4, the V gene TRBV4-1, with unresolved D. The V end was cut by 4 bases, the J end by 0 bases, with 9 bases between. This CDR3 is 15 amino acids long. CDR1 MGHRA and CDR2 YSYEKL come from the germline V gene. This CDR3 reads CASSLRTSTNEKLFF. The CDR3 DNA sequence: TGCGCCAGCAGCCTCCGGACTTCAACTAATGAAAAACTGTTTTTT.

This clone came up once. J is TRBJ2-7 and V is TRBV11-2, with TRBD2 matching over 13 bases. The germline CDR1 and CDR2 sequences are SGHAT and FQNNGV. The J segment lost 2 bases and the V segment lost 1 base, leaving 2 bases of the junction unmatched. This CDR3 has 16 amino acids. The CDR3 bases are TGTGCCAGCAGCTTAGGAGGGACTAGCGGGGCCTACGAGCAGTACTTC. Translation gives CASSLGGTSGAYEQYF.

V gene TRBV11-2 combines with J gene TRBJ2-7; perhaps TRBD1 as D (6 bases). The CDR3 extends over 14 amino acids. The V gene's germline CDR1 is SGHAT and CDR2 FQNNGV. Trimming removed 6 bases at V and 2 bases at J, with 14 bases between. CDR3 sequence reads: CASRSTGTTYEQYF. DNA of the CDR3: TGTGCCAGCAGGTCCACCGGGACAACCTACGAGCAGTACTTC.

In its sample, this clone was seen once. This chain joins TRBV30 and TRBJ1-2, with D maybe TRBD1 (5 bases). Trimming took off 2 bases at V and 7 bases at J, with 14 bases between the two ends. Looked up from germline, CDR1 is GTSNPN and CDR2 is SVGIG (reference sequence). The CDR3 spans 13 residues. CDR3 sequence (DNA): TGTGCCTGGAGTCCAGGGATGGGATTTGGCTACACCTTC. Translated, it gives CAWSPGMGFGYTF.

CDR3 residues: CASSAPGQAGDEQFF. DNA of the CDR3: TGCGCCAGCAGCGCCCCGGGACAGGCAGGCGATGAGCAGTTCTTC. The chain links TRBV5-1 to TRBJ2-1; 8 positions agree with TRBD1. Germline V gene data show CDR1 as SGHRS and CDR2 as YFSETQ. After removal of 4 bases from V and 8 bases from J, the junction contained 11 bases not matched to a gene. The CDR3 spans 15 residues.

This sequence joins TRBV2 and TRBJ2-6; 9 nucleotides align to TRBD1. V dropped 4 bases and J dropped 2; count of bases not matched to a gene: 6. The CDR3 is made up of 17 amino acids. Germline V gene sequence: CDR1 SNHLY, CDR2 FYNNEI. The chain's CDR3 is CASSARTGAAGANVLTF. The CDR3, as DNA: TGTGCCAGCAGTGCCCGGACAGGGGCAGCTGGGGCCAACGTCCTGACTTTC. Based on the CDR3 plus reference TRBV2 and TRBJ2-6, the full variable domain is EPEVTQTPSHQVTQMGQEVILRCVPISNHLYFYWYRQILGQKVEFLVSFYNNEISEKSEIFDDQFSVERPDGSNFTLKIRSTKLEDSAMYFCASSARTGAAGANVLTFGAGSRLTVL.

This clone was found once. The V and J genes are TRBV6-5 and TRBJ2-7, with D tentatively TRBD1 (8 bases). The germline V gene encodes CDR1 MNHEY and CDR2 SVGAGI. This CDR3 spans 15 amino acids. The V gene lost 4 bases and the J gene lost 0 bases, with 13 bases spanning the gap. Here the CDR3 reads CASSSTGGVSYEQYF. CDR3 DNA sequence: TGTGCCAGCAGTTCTACAGGGGGGGTCTCCTACGAGCAGTACTTC.

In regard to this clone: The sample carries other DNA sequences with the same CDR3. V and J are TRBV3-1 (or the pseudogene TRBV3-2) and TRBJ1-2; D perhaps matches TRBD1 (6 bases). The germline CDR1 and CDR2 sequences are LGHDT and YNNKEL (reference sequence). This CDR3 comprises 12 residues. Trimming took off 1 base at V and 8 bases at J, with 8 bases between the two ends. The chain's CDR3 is CASSQGQGGYTF. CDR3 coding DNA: TGTGCCAGCAGCCAAGGTCAGGGGGGCTACACCTTC.

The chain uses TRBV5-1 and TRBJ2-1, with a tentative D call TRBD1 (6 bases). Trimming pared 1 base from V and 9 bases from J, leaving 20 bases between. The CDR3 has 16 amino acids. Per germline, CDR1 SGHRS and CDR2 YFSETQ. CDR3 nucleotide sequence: TGCGCCAGCAGCTTGCCTCGGCTACAGGGCTTAGGTGAGCAGTTCTTC. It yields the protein CASSLPRLQGLGEQFF. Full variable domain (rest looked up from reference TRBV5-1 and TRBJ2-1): KAGVTQTPRYLIKTRGQQVTLSCSPISGHRSVSWYQQTPGQGLQFLFEYFSETQRNKGNFPGRFSGRQFSNSRSEMNVSTLELGDSALYLCASSLPRLQGLGEQFFGPGTRLTVL.

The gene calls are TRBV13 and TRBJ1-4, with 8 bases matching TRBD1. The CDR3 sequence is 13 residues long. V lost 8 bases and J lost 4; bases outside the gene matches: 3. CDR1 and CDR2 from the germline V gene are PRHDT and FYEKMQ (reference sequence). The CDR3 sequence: CASRTGLNEKLFF. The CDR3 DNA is TGTGCCAGCCGGACAGGGCTTAATGAAAAACTGTTTTTT.

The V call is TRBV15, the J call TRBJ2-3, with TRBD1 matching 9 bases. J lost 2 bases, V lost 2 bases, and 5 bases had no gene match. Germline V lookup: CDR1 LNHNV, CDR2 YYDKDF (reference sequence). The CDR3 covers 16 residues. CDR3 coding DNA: TGTGCCACCAGCAGATCCGGGACAGGGTTCACAGATACGCAGTATTTT. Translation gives CATSRSGTGFTDTQYF.

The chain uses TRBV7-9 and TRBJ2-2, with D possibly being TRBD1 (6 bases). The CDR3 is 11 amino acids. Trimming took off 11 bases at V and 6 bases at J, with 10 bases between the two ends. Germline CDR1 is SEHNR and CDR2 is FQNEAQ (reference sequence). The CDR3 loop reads CALWGPGELFF. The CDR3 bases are TGTGCCCTTTGGGGGCCCGGGGAGCTGTTTTTT. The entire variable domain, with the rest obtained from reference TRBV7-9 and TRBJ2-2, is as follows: DTGVSQNPRHKITKRGQNVTFRCDPISEHNRLYWYRQTLGQGPEFLTYFQNEAQLEKSRLLSDRFSAERPKGSFSTLEIQRTEQGDSAMYLCALWGPGELFFGEGSRLTVL.

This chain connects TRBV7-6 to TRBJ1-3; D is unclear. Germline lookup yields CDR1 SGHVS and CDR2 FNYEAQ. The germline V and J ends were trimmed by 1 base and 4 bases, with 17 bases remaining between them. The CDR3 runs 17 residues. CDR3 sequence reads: CASSLESYRVLGNTIYF. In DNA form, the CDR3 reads TGTGCCAGCAGCTTAGAATCCTACAGAGTATTGGGAAACACCATATATTTT.

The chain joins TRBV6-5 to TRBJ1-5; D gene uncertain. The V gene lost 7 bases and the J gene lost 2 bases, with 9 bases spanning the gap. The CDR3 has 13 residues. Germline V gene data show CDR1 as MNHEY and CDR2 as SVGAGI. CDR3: CASTREGNQPQHF. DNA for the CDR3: TGTGCCAGCACCCGCGAGGGCAATCAGCCCCAGCATTTT.

For the CDR3, the DNA is TGTGCCAGCAGGGTCCGGGAATCGTATAATTCACCCCTCCACTTT. It translates to CASRVRESYNSPLHF. The chain joins TRBV2 to TRBJ1-6; D is unresolved. The CDR3 contains 15 residues. The germline V gene encodes CDR1 SNHLY and CDR2 FYNNEI. V was cut by 6 bases and J by 4 bases, with 13 bases left in between.

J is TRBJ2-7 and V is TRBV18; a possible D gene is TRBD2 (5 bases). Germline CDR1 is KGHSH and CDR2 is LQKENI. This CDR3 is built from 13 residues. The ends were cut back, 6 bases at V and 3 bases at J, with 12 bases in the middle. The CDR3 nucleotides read TGTGCCAGCTCCACCTCGGGGAGCTACGAGCAGTACGTC. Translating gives CASSTSGSYEQYV.

The CDR3 spells CASSIDSQGSGNTIYF. CDR3 DNA: TGTGCCAGTAGTATAGACTCACAGGGCTCTGGAAACACCATATATTTT. The chain recombines TRBV19 with TRBJ1-3; TRBD1 might be the D (6 bases). Germline V gene data show CDR1 as LNHDA and CDR2 as SQIVND (reference sequence). This CDR3 has 16 residues. Trimming left V 0 bases short and J 0 bases short, with 9 bases between. Together with reference TRBV19 and TRBJ1-3, the CDR3 gives the full variable domain: DGGITQSPKYLFRKEGQNVTLSCEQNLNHDAMYWYRQDPGQGLRLIYYSQIVNDFQKGDIAEGYSVSREKKESFPLTVTSAQKNPTAFYLCASSIDSQGSGNTIYFGEGSWLTVV.

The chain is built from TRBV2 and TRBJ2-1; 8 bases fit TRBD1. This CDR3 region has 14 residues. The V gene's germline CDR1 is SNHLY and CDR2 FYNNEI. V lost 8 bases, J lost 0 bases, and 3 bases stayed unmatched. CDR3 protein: CASRQGSSYNEQFF. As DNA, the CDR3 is TGTGCCAGCCGACAGGGGTCCTCCTACAATGAGCAGTTCTTC.

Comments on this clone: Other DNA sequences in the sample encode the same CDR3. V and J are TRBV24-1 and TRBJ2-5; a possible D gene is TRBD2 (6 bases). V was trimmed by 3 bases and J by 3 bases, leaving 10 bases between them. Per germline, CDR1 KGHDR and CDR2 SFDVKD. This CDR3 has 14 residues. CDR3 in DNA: TGTGCCACCAGTGATCCCGGGACTGAAGAGACCCAGTACTTC. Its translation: CATSDPGTEETQYF.

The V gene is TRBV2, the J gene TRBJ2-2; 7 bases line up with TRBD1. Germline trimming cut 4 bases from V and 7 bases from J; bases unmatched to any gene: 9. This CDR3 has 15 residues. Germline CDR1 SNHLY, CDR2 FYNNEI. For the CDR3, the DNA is TGTGCCAGCAGTGGGGGACAGACTGAACACGGGGAGCTGTTTTTT. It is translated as CASSGGQTEHGELFF.

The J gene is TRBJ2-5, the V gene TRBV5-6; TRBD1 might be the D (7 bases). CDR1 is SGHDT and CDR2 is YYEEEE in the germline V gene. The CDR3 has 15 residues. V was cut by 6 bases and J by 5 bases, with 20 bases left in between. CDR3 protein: CASTRGGGAPETQYF. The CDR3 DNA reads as TGTGCCAGCACCCGTGGAGGGGGCGCCCCGGAGACCCAGTACTTC.

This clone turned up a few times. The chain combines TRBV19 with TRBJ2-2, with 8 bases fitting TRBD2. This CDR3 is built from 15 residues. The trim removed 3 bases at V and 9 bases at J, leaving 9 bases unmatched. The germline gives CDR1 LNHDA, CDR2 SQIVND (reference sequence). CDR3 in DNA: TGTGCCAGTAGTATTCAAGCGGGGGCCTTAAGGGAGCTGTTTTTT. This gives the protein CASSIQAGALRELFF. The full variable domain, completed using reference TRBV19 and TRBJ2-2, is DGGITQSPKYLFRKEGQNVTLSCEQNLNHDAMYWYRQDPGQGLRLIYYSQIVNDFQKGDIAEGYSVSREKKESFPLTVTSAQKNPTAFYLCASSIQAGALRELFFGEGSRLTVL.

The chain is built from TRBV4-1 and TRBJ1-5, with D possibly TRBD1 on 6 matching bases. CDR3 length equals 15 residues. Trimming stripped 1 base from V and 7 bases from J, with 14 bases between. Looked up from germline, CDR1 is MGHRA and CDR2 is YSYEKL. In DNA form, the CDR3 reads TGCGCCAGCAGCCAAGTAGCAGGGGCAAGGCAGCCCCAGCATTTT. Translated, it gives CASSQVAGARQPQHF.

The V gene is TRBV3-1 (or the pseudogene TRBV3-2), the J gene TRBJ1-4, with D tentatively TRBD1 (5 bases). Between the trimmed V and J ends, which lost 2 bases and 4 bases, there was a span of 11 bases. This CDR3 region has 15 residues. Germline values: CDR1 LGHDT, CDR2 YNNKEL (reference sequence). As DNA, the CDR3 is TGTGCCAGCAGCCAACTGGGCGGGGGTAATGAAAAACTGTTTTTT. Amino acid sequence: CASSQLGGGNEKLFF.

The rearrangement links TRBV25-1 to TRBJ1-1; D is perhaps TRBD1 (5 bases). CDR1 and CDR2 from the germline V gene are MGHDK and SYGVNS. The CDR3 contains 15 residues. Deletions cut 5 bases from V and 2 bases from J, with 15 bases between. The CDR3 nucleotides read TGTGCCAGCAGTACGAACAGGAGGGGAAACACTGAAGCTTTCTTT. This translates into CASSTNRRGNTEAFF.

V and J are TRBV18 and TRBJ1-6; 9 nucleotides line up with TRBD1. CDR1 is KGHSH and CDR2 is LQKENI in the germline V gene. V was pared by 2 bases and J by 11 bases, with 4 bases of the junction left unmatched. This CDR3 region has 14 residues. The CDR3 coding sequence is TGTGCCAGCTCACCAACAGGGGGCCTTCCACCCCTCCACTTT. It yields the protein CASSPTGGLPPLHF.

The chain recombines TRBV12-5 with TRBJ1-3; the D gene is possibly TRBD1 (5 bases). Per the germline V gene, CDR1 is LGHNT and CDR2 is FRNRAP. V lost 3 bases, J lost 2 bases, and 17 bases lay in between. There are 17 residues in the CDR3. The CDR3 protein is CASGFHSGGRAGNTIYF. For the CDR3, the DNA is TGTGCTAGTGGTTTCCATTCGGGGGGGAGGGCTGGAAACACCATATATTTT.